The 27 T cell receptor beta chains below were found in one sample sequenced in a study of cytotoxic CD8 clonotypes in ibrutinib-treated CLL. Data came from immunoSEQ multiplex PCR; TCRdb stores just in-frame clones and leaves some out. This table has roughly 70,000 clones, around 80% appearing once. This material consisted of PBMCs, taken at disease progression, from a patient treated with ibrutinib. The receptors were gathered from a human donor with chronic lymphocytic leukemia.

This clone was counted between two and nine times. The J gene is TRBJ1-6, the V gene TRBV5-1; no reliable D call. Between the trimmed V and J ends, which lost 0 bases and 0 bases, there was a span of 7 bases. The CDR3 spans 16 residues. Germline V gene lookup returns CDR1 SGHRS and CDR2 YFSETQ. The CDR3 region is CASSLGGSSYNSPLHF. CDR3 DNA: TGCGCCAGCAGCTTGGGAGGGAGCTCCTATAATTCACCCCTCCACTTT.

V gene TRBV7-9 combines with J gene TRBJ1-4, with D possibly TRBD1 on 5 matching bases. Germline V CDR1 and CDR2: SEHNR, FQNEAQ (reference sequence). The ends were cut back, 3 bases at V and 8 bases at J, with 13 bases in the middle. This CDR3 spans 14 amino acids. The CDR3 reads CASSFPGGNEKLFF. Written as DNA, the CDR3 is TGTGCCAGCAGCTTCCCCGGGGGGAACGAAAAACTGTTTTTT.

The rearrangement joins TRBV5-4 to TRBJ2-7, with 9 bases matching TRBD1. V lost 4 bases and J lost 6; bases outside the gene matches: 11. The germline CDR1 and CDR2 sequences are SGHNT and YYREEE (reference sequence). There are 15 residues in the CDR3. This CDR3 is CASSLRSDRGFEQYF. In DNA form, the CDR3 reads TGTGCCAGCAGCCTCCGGTCGGACAGGGGATTCGAGCAGTACTTC.

This clone was seen more than once but under ten times. The CDR3 is CASAGQLWVYGYTF. In nucleotides, the CDR3 is TGTGCCAGCGCTGGACAGTTGTGGGTATATGGCTACACCTTC. The chain carries TRBV6-1 and TRBJ1-2; possible D gene TRBD1, 6 bases. The CDR3 loop spans 14 amino acids. CDR1 and CDR2 (germline): MNHNS, SASEGT. Trimming shortened V by 8 bases and J by 5 bases, and 18 bases separated the two germline ends.

This rearrangement joins TRBV27 to TRBJ2-5; a weak D match, TRBD2 (6 bases). Germline CDR1 reads MNHEY; CDR2 reads SMNVEV (reference sequence). The CDR3 has 14 residues. Trimming pared 2 bases from V and 2 bases from J, leaving 9 bases between. The CDR3 region is CASSLAGKQETQYF. The CDR3 DNA reads as TGTGCCAGCAGTTTAGCGGGGAAACAAGAGACCCAGTACTTC.

This clone was observed a few times. The gene calls are TRBV19 and TRBJ1-5; TRBD1 matches 9 bases. The V gene's germline CDR1 is LNHDA and CDR2 SQIVND (reference sequence). V dropped 8 bases and J dropped 3; count of bases not matched to a gene: 8. The CDR3 contains 15 residues. CDR3 coding DNA: TGTGCCAGTCTGGCGGGACAGGGTTACAATCAGCCCCAGCATTTT. Encoded protein: CASLAGQGYNQPQHF. The entire variable domain, with the rest obtained from reference TRBV19 and TRBJ1-5, is as follows: DGGITQSPKYLFRKEGQNVTLSCEQNLNHDAMYWYRQDPGQGLRLIYYSQIVNDFQKGDIAEGYSVSREKKESFPLTVTSAQKNPTAFYLCASLAGQGYNQPQHFGDGTRLSIL.

This clone has a single count. V gene TRBV5-8 combines with J gene TRBJ1-3, with TRBD1 identical over 9 bases. V trimming: 5 bases; J trimming: 2 bases; junction bases outside the gene matches: 8. The germline V gene has CDR1 SGHTS and CDR2 YDEGEE. This CDR3 comprises 16 residues. CDR3 residues: CASRSPGTGPGNTIYF. CDR3 coding DNA: TGTGCCAGCAGATCCCCCGGGACAGGGCCTGGAAACACCATATATTTT. Filled out from reference TRBV5-8 and TRBJ1-3, the complete variable domain reads EAGVTQSPTHLIKTRGQQATLRCSPISGHTSVYWYQQALGLGLQFLLWYDEGEERNRGNFPPRFSGRQFPNYSSELNVNALELEDSALYLCASRSPGTGPGNTIYFGEGSWLTVV.

This chain uses TRBV9 with TRBJ2-2, with TRBD2 matching over 7 bases. The CDR3 length is 16 residues. The J segment lost 0 bases and the V segment lost 1 base, leaving 3 bases of the junction unmatched. CDR1 is SGDLS, CDR2 YYNGEE, per germline. The CDR3 here is CASSVWLAANTGELFF. The CDR3 region has the DNA TGTGCCAGCAGCGTATGGCTAGCGGCGAACACCGGGGAGCTGTTTTTT.

The chain carries TRBV19 and TRBJ2-1, with D unresolved. Trimming removed 8 bases at V and 2 bases at J, with 13 bases between. CDR1 is LNHDA, CDR2 SQIVND, per germline (reference sequence). The CDR3 runs to 14 residues. CDR3 residues: CASGDLTTYNEQFF. In DNA, the CDR3 is TGTGCCAGTGGAGACCTGACGACCTACAATGAGCAGTTCTTC.

The rearrangement links TRBV7-3 to TRBJ1-2, with a tentative D call TRBD1 (6 bases). V was cut by 2 bases and J by 6 bases, with 13 bases left in between. Germline CDR1 and CDR2: SGHTA and FQGTGA. This CDR3 has 14 residues. The CDR3 loop is CASSLVTGSDGYTF. For the CDR3, the DNA is TGTGCCAGCAGCTTAGTTACAGGGTCGGATGGCTACACCTTC.

The chain recombines TRBV4-1 with TRBJ2-7; possibly TRBD2 for D (6 bases). Germline V lookup: CDR1 MGHRA, CDR2 YSYEKL. V was shortened by 4 bases and J by 3 bases, with 10 bases between the two germline ends. This CDR3 spans 13 amino acids. The CDR3 protein is CASSRGESYEQYF. The CDR3 DNA sequence: TGCGCCAGCAGCCGGGGGGAGAGCTACGAGCAGTACTTC.

On this clone: This sample also contains other DNA sequences that code for the same CDR3. The V call is TRBV7-9, the J call TRBJ1-1; 9 bases map to TRBD1. Germline loops: CDR1 SEHNR, CDR2 FQNEAQ (reference sequence). The CDR3 covers 14 residues. Trimming took 3 bases from V and 1 from J; bases not matched to a gene: 0. CDR3 sequence: CASSLGQGNTEAFF. In DNA form, the CDR3 reads TGTGCCAGCAGCTTGGGACAGGGGAACACTGAAGCTTTCTTT.

The chain employs TRBV10-1 and TRBJ2-7; a weak D match, TRBD1 (5 bases). In germline, CDR1 is WNHNN, CDR2 SYGVQD (reference sequence). The CDR3 runs to 14 residues. Trimming took 0 bases from V and 5 from J, leaving 11 bases between them. The CDR3, as DNA: TGCGCCAGCAGTGAGTCGCGTTGGGGCGACGAGCAGTACTTC. This encodes CASSESRWGDEQYF.

The chain recombines TRBV28 with TRBJ2-3; no reliable D call. The length of the CDR3 is 12 residues. V dropped 3 bases and J dropped 8 bases, with 9 bases sitting between them. Germline V gene data show CDR1 as MDHEN and CDR2 as SYDVKM. The chain's CDR3 is CASSFPRGTQYF. CDR3 sequence (DNA): TGTGCCAGCAGTTTTCCCCGCGGTACGCAGTATTTT.

The chain uses TRBV5-1 and TRBJ1-2; no definite D call. The CDR3 has 19 amino acids. V lost 7 bases, J lost 7 bases, and 35 bases lay in between. Germline V gene data show CDR1 as SGHRS and CDR2 as YFSETQ. For the CDR3, the DNA is TGCGCCAGCCGCATTAGAGGGAGGTCGTCCAGTCGGAGGTTTTCTGGCTACACCTTC. This codes for CASRIRGRSSSRRFSGYTF.

The rearrangement uses TRBV30 and TRBJ2-3; D gene uncertain. The CDR3 is 12 amino acids. The germline V gene encodes CDR1 GTSNPN and CDR2 SVGIG (reference sequence). Trimming shortened V by 2 bases and J by 2 bases, and 5 bases separated the two germline ends. The CDR3 here is CAWSPSTDTQYF. CDR3 nucleotide sequence: TGTGCCTGGAGTCCCTCCACAGATACGCAGTATTTT.

The chain couples TRBV10-2 to TRBJ1-5; D not resolved. The germline V gene has CDR1 WSHSY and CDR2 SAAADI. Deletions cut 6 bases from V and 3 bases from J, with 12 bases between. The CDR3 spans 14 residues. The CDR3 sequence: CASSDLGINQPQHF. In nucleotides, the CDR3 is TGCGCCAGCAGCGATTTAGGAATCAATCAGCCCCAGCATTTT.

The chain links TRBV14 to TRBJ2-2, with 7 nucleotides matching TRBD1. Germline loops: CDR1 SGHDN, CDR2 FVKESK. With V trimmed by 4 bases and J by 2 bases, 10 bases remained unmatched. The CDR3 runs to 17 residues. Written as DNA, the CDR3 is TGTGCCAGCAGCCTATATATGACAGGGACAAACACCGGGGAGCTGTTTTTT. Translation gives CASSLYMTGTNTGELFF. The complete variable domain, with remaining parts taken from reference TRBV14 and TRBJ2-2, reads EAGVTQFPSHSVIEKGQTVTLRCDPISGHDNLYWYRRVMGKEIKFLLHFVKESKQDESGMPNNRFLAERTGGTYSTLKVQPAELEDSGVYFCASSLYMTGTNTGELFFGEGSRLTVL.

This chain connects TRBV7-9 to TRBJ2-3, with 9 nucleotides matching TRBD2. Germline lookup yields CDR1 SEHNR and CDR2 FQNEAQ (reference sequence). The trim removed 2 bases at V and 0 bases at J, leaving 3 bases unmatched. The CDR3 length is 16 residues. The CDR3 DNA sequence: TGTGCCAGCAGCTTATTGCTAGCGGGAAGCACAGATACGCAGTATTTT. The encoded protein is CASSLLLAGSTDTQYF.

This chain links TRBV14 with TRBJ1-2; D unclear. The CDR3 extends over 15 amino acids. Trimming took off 4 bases at V and 6 bases at J, with 18 bases between the two ends. The germline gives CDR1 SGHDN, CDR2 FVKESK. CDR3 in amino acids: CASSLDIFGGDGYTF. Here the CDR3 DNA reads TGTGCCAGCAGCCTTGATATCTTCGGCGGGGATGGCTACACCTTC.

This chain joins TRBV5-1 and TRBJ2-7; 8 bases fit TRBD2. This CDR3 spans 16 amino acids. With 4 bases clipped from V and 1 base from J, the junction kept 10 bases outside the gene matches. Per the germline V gene, CDR1 is SGHRS and CDR2 is YFSETQ. The CDR3 DNA is TGCGCCAGCAGCCTAGCTAGCGGGTGGAGGTCCTACGAGCAGTACTTC. Translated: CASSLASGWRSYEQYF.

The rearrangement uses TRBV18 and TRBJ2-7, with 10 bases matching TRBD1. Trimming cost V 6 bases and J 4 bases; bases outside gene matches: 6. The CDR3 sequence is 14 residues long. Looked up from germline, CDR1 is KGHSH and CDR2 is LQKENI. The CDR3 DNA follows: TGTGCCAGCTCTCCCGGGACAGGGGCGTACGAGCAGTACTTC. Amino acids: CASSPGTGAYEQYF.

V usage is TRBV4-2 and J usage is TRBJ2-7, with 7 positions matching TRBD2. J lost 2 bases, V lost 0 bases, and 7 bases had no gene match. The CDR3 covers 16 residues. Germline assignment: CDR1 LGHNA and CDR2 YNFKEQ. Here the CDR3 reads CASSQEEGAGPYEQYF. DNA of the CDR3: TGTGCCAGCAGCCAAGAAGAAGGAGCGGGGCCCTACGAGCAGTACTTC.

The rearrangement links TRBV16 to TRBJ1-1; D possibly corresponds to TRBD1 (5 bases). Trimming removed 1 base at V and 5 bases at J, with 8 bases between. The CDR3 sequence is 13 residues long. The V gene's germline CDR1 is KGHSY and CDR2 FQNENV. The CDR3 sequence: CASSQFRGTEAFF. CDR3 coding DNA: TGTGCCAGCAGCCAATTTCGGGGGACTGAAGCTTTCTTT.

V usage is TRBV10-3 and J usage is TRBJ2-7, with TRBD2 identical over 10 bases. Germline V lookup: CDR1 ENHRY, CDR2 SYGVKD. V lost 6 bases and J lost 6; bases outside the gene matches: 17. The CDR3 totals 17 residues. The CDR3 loop is CAIRALSSGSQLFEQYF. For the CDR3, the DNA is TGTGCCATCAGGGCCCTTTCTAGCGGGAGCCAATTATTCGAGCAGTACTTC.

The V and J genes are TRBV18 and TRBJ1-5; 7 bases match TRBD1. Germline values: CDR1 KGHSH, CDR2 LQKENI. Unmatched junction bases numbered 4, after V lost 0 bases and J lost 5 bases. This CDR3 has 15 amino acids. As DNA, the CDR3 is TGTGCCAGCTCACCACCAGGGGGCGGTCATCAGCCCCAGCATTTT. It codes for CASSPPGGGHQPQHF. The variable domain in full, with the rest retrieved from reference TRBV18 and TRBJ1-5, is NAGVMQNPRHLVRRRGQEARLRCSPMKGHSHVYWYRQLPEEGLKFMVYLQKENIIDESGMPKERFSAEFPKEGPSILRIQQVVRGDSAAYFCASSPPGGGHQPQHFGDGTRLSIL.

This chain joins TRBV18 and TRBJ1-5; D remains ambiguous. Trimming took 2 bases from V and 6 from J, leaving 8 bases between them. CDR1 is KGHSH and CDR2 is LQKENI in the germline V gene. The CDR3 loop spans 13 amino acids. CDR3 DNA sequence: TGTGCCAGCTCACCAATGGGGTCTCAGCCCCAGCATTTT. This gives the protein CASSPMGSQPQHF.